This TCR beta chain was sequenced for a study of blood T cell repertoires in COVID-19. In the source study's methods: Reference gene primers were amplified, and this amplification served to estimate nucleated cell counts. Sequencing used immunoSEQ multiplex PCR; TCRdb keeps in-frame clones, though not all of them. Clone size and the V and J calls come from that table; the DNA yielded D and trimming. Here the sample spans under 200,000 clones, around 91% being singletons. The V gene's germline CDR1 is DFQATT and CDR2 SNEGSKA (reference sequence). The ends lost 3 bases at V and 3 bases at J; junction bases unmatched: 5. This CDR3 spans 14 amino acids.

Sequencing used PBMCs or T cells enriched from blood (not recorded which). This receptor was identified in a woman aged 18-35 years who had recovered from COVID-19. J is TRBJ2-1 and V is TRBV20-1; TRBD2 matches at 7 bases. DNA for the CDR3: TGCAGTGCTAGTGGCCTAGCGGACTACAATGAGCAGTTCTTC. Residues: CSASGLADYNEQFF.